This T cell receptor beta chain stems from a study of blood T cell repertoires in COVID-19. Study summary: The cDNA or gDNA used as material had been derived from T cells, B-cell-depleted T cells, or PBMCs.

The CDR3 runs to 16 residues. V lost 8 bases, J lost 1 base, and 20 bases lay in between. From germline, CDR1 is LNHNV and CDR2 YYDKDF (reference sequence). Per the original methods: The assay estimated nucleated cells by amplifying reference gene primers. Some clones are missing from TCRdb's copy, which holds only in-frame ones; the method was immunoSEQ multiplex PCR. V and J calls and clone size are as listed in that table; D and trimming were resolved from the DNA. In the table there are about 140,000 clones, about three quarters of which are singletons. This sequence joins TRBV15 and TRBJ1-1; D gene ambiguous. The TCR comes from a woman aged 55-69 years with acute or convalescent COVID-19. The sequencing input was peripheral blood. This CDR3 reads CATARNLLEANTEAFF. The CDR3 bases are TGTGCCACCGCCCGAAATCTACTGGAGGCGAACACTGAAGCTTTCTTT.